The 20 T cell receptor beta chains below all came from one sample that was sequenced in a study of shared clonotypes between healthy human individuals. Clones were sequenced by immunoSEQ multiplex PCR, and TCRdb holds only the in-frame ones, with some missing. The data hold 1,500,000 or so clones, with approximately 98.5% observed a single time. The material sequenced was naive CD4+ T cells sorted from blood. Subset defined: CD45RA+ positively selected. The receptors shown here come from a man aged 25-45 years in good health.

The V and J genes are TRBV9 and TRBJ2-3; D is unresolved. The V end was cut by 1 base, the J end by 2 bases, with 8 bases between. The germline CDR1 and CDR2 sequences are SGDLS and YYNGEE. The CDR3 length is 14 residues. The CDR3 region has the DNA TGTGCCAGCAGCGTAAGACTGAACACAGATACGCAGTATTTT. It specifies CASSVRLNTDTQYF.

V gene TRBV5-1 combines with J gene TRBJ2-1; 8 bases match TRBD2. This CDR3 comprises 17 residues. Unmatched junction bases numbered 15, after V lost 4 bases and J lost 6 bases. Per the germline V gene, CDR1 is SGHRS and CDR2 is YFSETQ. CDR3 sequence: CASSLPARTSWGNEQFF. DNA of the CDR3: TGCGCCAGCAGCCTCCCCGCCAGGACTAGCTGGGGCAATGAGCAGTTCTTC.

With respect to this clone: At the DNA level, this CDR3 is encoded by other sequences in the same sample as well. The V gene is TRBV9, the J gene TRBJ1-1; no clear D gene. The CDR3 sequence is 15 residues long. CDR1 is SGDLS and CDR2 is YYNGEE in the germline V gene. Trimming shortened V by 0 bases and J by 0 bases, and 9 bases separated the two germline ends. CDR3 DNA: TGTGCCAGCAGCGTAGAAGGCAGCTTGAACACTGAAGCTTTCTTT. This encodes CASSVEGSLNTEAFF.

The chain recombines TRBV5-1 with TRBJ1-4, with TRBD1 identical over 9 bases. CDR1 SGHRS and CDR2 YFSETQ come from the germline V gene. After removal of 7 bases from V and 1 base from J, the junction contained 5 bases not matched to a gene. This CDR3 is built from 15 residues. As DNA, the CDR3 is TGCGCCAGCCGGGACAGGGTGGAAACTAATGAAAAACTGTTTTTT. Translation: CASRDRVETNEKLFF.

The genes are TRBV5-1 and TRBJ2-1; maybe TRBD2 (5 bases). V was clipped by 2 bases and J by 8 bases, with 11 bases between them. Germline CDR1 and CDR2: SGHRS and YFSETQ. This CDR3 spans 13 amino acids. The CDR3 nucleotides are TGCGCCAGCAGCTTTCAAGGGAGCGATGAGCAGTTCTTC. This codes for CASSFQGSDEQFF.

The gene calls are TRBV27 and TRBJ2-3; tentatively, D is TRBD2 (5 bases). V was trimmed by 3 bases and J by 1 base, leaving 11 bases between them. The germline CDR1 and CDR2 sequences are MNHEY and SMNVEV (reference sequence). This CDR3 has 15 amino acids. The CDR3 sequence is CASSLGSGGTDTQYF. In DNA, the CDR3 is TGTGCCAGCAGTTTGGGGAGTGGTGGCACAGATACGCAGTATTTT.

The chain has TRBV2 and TRBJ2-3; TRBD1 matches 9 bases. Germline values: CDR1 SNHLY, CDR2 FYNNEI. Trimming cost V 5 bases and J 1 base; bases outside gene matches: 4. The length of the CDR3 is 15 residues. The CDR3 spells CASSPRDRGTDTQYF. In DNA, the CDR3 is TGTGCCAGCAGTCCTCGGGACAGGGGCACAGATACGCAGTATTTT.

This clone has just one count. The gene calls are TRBV13 and TRBJ1-3; D is uncertain. Germline values: CDR1 PRHDT, CDR2 FYEKMQ (reference sequence). The CDR3 covers 14 residues. Trimming stripped 3 bases from V and 0 bases from J, with 6 bases between. CDR3 DNA sequence: TGTGCCAGCAGCTTGCGGGCCTCTGGAAACACCATATATTTT. Its translation: CASSLRASGNTIYF.

V usage is TRBV4-1 and J usage is TRBJ1-2, with TRBD1 identical over 7 bases. The V and J ends lost 5 bases and 2 bases, in that order; junction bases with no gene match: 17. Per the germline V gene, CDR1 is MGHRA and CDR2 is YSYEKL. The CDR3 consists of 18 residues. The CDR3 DNA is TGCGCCAGCAGCACCAGTTGGGGGACAGACGAATCCAACTATGGCTACACCTTC. Its protein is CASSTSWGTDESNYGYTF.

The chain joins TRBV6-5 to TRBJ2-1; D might be TRBD2 (6 bases). V was cut by 2 bases and J by 8 bases, with 16 bases left in between. Germline CDR1 reads MNHEY; CDR2 reads SVGAGI. The CDR3 covers 15 residues. CDR3 sequence: CASSYVGGGGYEQFF. The CDR3 DNA sequence: TGTGCCAGCAGTTACGTTGGCGGAGGAGGGTATGAGCAGTTCTTC.

The V and J genes are TRBV7-9 and TRBJ2-1, with 7 bases lining up with TRBD2. Trimming at V came to 5 bases and at J to 9 bases, leaving 7 bases not matched to a gene. The CDR3 covers 13 residues. Germline V gene sequence: CDR1 SEHNR, CDR2 FQNEAQ (reference sequence). The chain's CDR3 is CASSGGRAGEQFF. The CDR3 DNA follows: TGTGCCAGCAGCGGAGGGAGGGCCGGTGAGCAGTTCTTC.

The chain employs TRBV9 and TRBJ2-7; 10 positions match TRBD2. The CDR3 spans 15 residues. The germline V gene has CDR1 SGDLS and CDR2 YYNGEE. V gave up 0 bases and J gave up 5 bases; unmatched junction bases: 5. The CDR3 DNA follows: TGTGCCAGCAGCGTAGCTGGGACTAGCGTTGACGAGCAGTACTTC. Translated: CASSVAGTSVDEQYF.

The chain is built from TRBV29-1 and TRBJ2-7; TRBD2 matches 10 bases. CDR3 length: 13 amino acids. CDR1 is SQVTM and CDR2 is ANQGSEA in the germline V gene. Trimming took 2 bases from V and 2 from J; bases not matched to a gene: 0. CDR3 sequence reads: CSVESGRAYEQYF. CDR3 nucleotides: TGCAGCGTTGAAAGCGGGAGGGCCTACGAGCAGTACTTC.

The chain joins TRBV15 to TRBJ1-2, with D possibly TRBD1 on 5 matching bases. Germline V gene sequence: CDR1 LNHNV, CDR2 YYDKDF (reference sequence). V dropped 0 bases and J dropped 1 base, with 9 bases sitting between them. There are 15 residues in the CDR3. The chain's CDR3 is CATSRERGVNYGYTF. CDR3 sequence (DNA): TGTGCCACCAGCAGAGAGCGGGGGGTTAACTATGGCTACACCTTC.

V and J are TRBV21-1 and TRBJ2-7. TRBV21-1 is an annotated pseudogene. The CDR3 spans 17 residues. The DNA of the CDR3 is TGTGCCAGCAGCAAATCCATCTCTTTACGGGACGCCTACGAGCAGTACTTC. This gives the protein CASSKSISLRDAYEQYF.

The chain carries TRBV5-1 and TRBJ2-7, with D unclear. The CDR3 runs to 14 residues. Trimming removed 4 bases at V and 0 bases at J, with 11 bases between. The germline V gene encodes CDR1 SGHRS and CDR2 YFSETQ. CDR3 loop: CASSTGPVSYEQYF. In nucleotides, the CDR3 is TGCGCCAGCAGCACGGGCCCAGTCTCCTACGAGCAGTACTTC.

The chain couples TRBV27 to TRBJ2-1; 10 positions agree with TRBD2. The CDR3 sequence is 15 residues long. Germline assignment: CDR1 MNHEY and CDR2 SMNVEV (reference sequence). V gave up 5 bases and J gave up 5 bases; unmatched junction bases: 6. CDR3 in amino acids: CASSILAGVHNEQFF. The CDR3 DNA sequence: TGTGCCAGCAGTATTCTAGCGGGGGTACACAATGAGCAGTTCTTC.

This chain links TRBV5-1 with TRBJ2-1; the match to TRBD2 covers 8 bases. Unmatched junction bases numbered 5, after V lost 0 bases and J lost 0 bases. The CDR3 is made up of 17 amino acids. Germline V gene data show CDR1 as SGHRS and CDR2 as YFSETQ. CDR3 sequence (DNA): TGCGCCAGCAGCTTGGGGATAGCGGGGAGCTCCTACAATGAGCAGTTCTTC. This gives the protein CASSLGIAGSSYNEQFF.

J is TRBJ2-3 and V is TRBV29-1; D is uncertain. The CDR3 has 13 amino acids. The V end lost 6 bases, the J end lost 0 bases, and 10 bases lay between the germline ends. Germline V gene sequence: CDR1 SQVTM, CDR2 ANQGSEA. CDR3 DNA sequence: TGCAGCGTAGAGAGCCCCAGCACAGATACGCAGTATTTT. Protein sequence: CSVESPSTDTQYF.

The rearrangement uses TRBV7-9 and TRBJ1-3; D is uncertain. The ends were cut back, 3 bases at V and 1 base at J, with 19 bases in the middle. This CDR3 contains 18 residues. The germline gives CDR1 SEHNR, CDR2 FQNEAQ (reference sequence). The CDR3: CASSFWGGGSMSGNTIYF. The CDR3 DNA reads TGTGCCAGCAGCTTTTGGGGTGGAGGAAGCATGTCTGGAAACACCATATATTTT.